The 22 T cell receptor beta chains below were found in one sample sequenced in a study of cytomegalovirus exposure and HLA in healthy donors. The study ran its PCR with 60 Vbeta and 13 Jbeta primers. Profiling relied on immunoSEQ multiplex PCR, and the TCRdb table lists in-frame clones only, not all of them. The sample includes about 110,000 clones, around 88% of them seen just once. Sequences were obtained from PBMCs. These receptors were collected from a man aged 35-49 years in good health and CMV-seronegative.

The chain couples TRBV6-5 to TRBJ2-3; a weak D match, TRBD1 (6 bases). CDR1 MNHEY and CDR2 SVGAGI come from the germline V gene. Trimming pared 2 bases from V and 0 bases from J, leaving 9 bases between. The CDR3 consists of 15 residues. This chain's CDR3 is CASSYDRPSTDTQYF. The CDR3 DNA follows: TGTGCCAGCAGTTACGACAGGCCTAGCACAGATACGCAGTATTTT.

The rearrangement joins TRBV7-9 to TRBJ2-7, with D possibly being TRBD1 (7 bases). The germline V and J ends were trimmed by 5 bases and 1 base, with 15 bases remaining between them. The CDR3 runs 15 residues. The V gene's germline CDR1 is SEHNR and CDR2 FQNEAQ (reference sequence). Written as DNA, the CDR3 is TGTGCCAGCAGCACCGACAGGGACTCGTCCTACGAGCAGTACTTC. Its protein is CASSTDRDSSYEQYF.

The chain joins TRBV6-5 to TRBJ2-7; D perhaps matches TRBD2 (6 bases). The CDR3 extends over 15 amino acids. V gave up 0 bases and J gave up 6 bases, with 15 bases separating them. Germline V gene data show CDR1 as MNHEY and CDR2 as SVGAGI. CDR3 loop: CASSYSGGTLREQYF. For the CDR3, the DNA is TGTGCCAGCAGTTACTCAGGCGGGACCCTCCGCGAGCAGTACTTC.

The chain combines TRBV28 with TRBJ1-5, with TRBD1 matching over 7 bases. The CDR3 covers 15 residues. V dropped 7 bases and J dropped 4; count of bases not matched to a gene: 10. CDR1 and CDR2 (germline): MDHEN, SYDVKM. The CDR3 region has the DNA TGTGCCAGCACCAGACTCAGGGGGGAAAATCAGCCCCAGCATTTT. This gives the protein CASTRLRGENQPQHF.

CDR3 loop: CASSYSTLTNEKLFF. CDR3 in DNA: TGTGCCAGCAGTTACTCGACACTAACTAATGAAAAACTGTTTTTT. This chain uses TRBV6-6 with TRBJ1-4; D unclear. V lost 0 bases and J 1 base, leaving 6 bases between the germline ends. The CDR3 runs 15 residues. Germline CDR1 and CDR2: MNHNY and SVGAGI (reference sequence).

This rearrangement joins TRBV27 to TRBJ2-1; tentative D call: TRBD1 (6 bases). The germline gives CDR1 MNHEY, CDR2 SMNVEV (reference sequence). This CDR3 contains 15 residues. Trimming took 3 bases from V and 0 from J, leaving 9 bases between them. CDR3 DNA: TGTGCCAGCAGTTTTGACAGGAGCTCCTACAATGAGCAGTTCTTC. Residues: CASSFDRSSYNEQFF.

This clone has more than one count but fewer than ten. The chain joins TRBV15 to TRBJ2-1, with 9 bases fitting TRBD2. Germline V CDR1 and CDR2: LNHNV, YYDKDF (reference sequence). The CDR3 length is 16 residues. V shed 3 bases, J shed 6 bases, and the junction held 9 bases outside the gene matches. CDR3 in amino acids: CATSSRSSGVGNEQFF. The CDR3 nucleotides read TGTGCCACCAGCAGCCGGTCTAGCGGGGTAGGCAATGAGCAGTTCTTC.

The chain links TRBV28 to TRBJ1-6; a possible D gene is TRBD1 (5 bases). Germline lookup yields CDR1 MDHEN and CDR2 SYDVKM. V shed 3 bases and J shed 7 bases, with 10 bases lying between them. The CDR3 is made up of 14 amino acids. CDR3 region: CASSFDRGNSPLHF. Here the CDR3 DNA reads TGTGCCAGCAGTTTCGATAGGGGAAATTCACCCCTCCACTTT.

CDR3 protein: CASRSRWHSNQPQHF. In DNA, the CDR3 is TGTGCAAGTCGCTCTAGGTGGCATAGCAATCAGCCCCAGCATTTT. V gene TRBV12-2 combines with J gene TRBJ1-5. TRBV12-2 is a pseudogene locus. There are 15 residues in the CDR3.

The chain joins TRBV5-1 to TRBJ2-3; 7 positions agree with TRBD2. The CDR3 contains 16 residues. Germline V gene data show CDR1 as SGHRS and CDR2 as YFSETQ. The trim removed 4 bases at V and 0 bases at J, leaving 8 bases unmatched. CDR3 region: CASSRRTGGSTDTQYF. CDR3 DNA: TGCGCCAGCAGCCGCCGGACCGGGGGGAGCACAGATACGCAGTATTTT.

This chain uses TRBV2 with TRBJ2-1; 12 bases align to TRBD1. Germline V CDR1 and CDR2: SNHLY, FYNNEI. With 6 bases clipped from V and 9 bases from J, the junction kept 9 bases outside the gene matches. CDR3 length equals 15 residues. The chain's CDR3 is CASRRPGQGAGEQFF. The CDR3 nucleotides read TGTGCCAGCAGACGACCGGGACAGGGGGCGGGTGAGCAGTTCTTC.

This clone appeared a single time. The CDR3 here is CASSQDLAGGNEQFF. The CDR3, as DNA: TGCGCCAGCAGCCAAGATCTGGCAGGGGGGAATGAGCAGTTCTTC. The chain uses TRBV4-3 and TRBJ2-1; the D gene is possibly TRBD1 (7 bases). Between the trimmed V and J ends, which lost 0 bases and 7 bases, there was a span of 13 bases. There are 15 residues in the CDR3. Germline-derived CDR1 and CDR2 are LGHNA and YSLEER.

This chain connects TRBV19 to TRBJ2-2; D possibly corresponds to TRBD1 (5 bases). CDR3 length equals 15 residues. Trimming shortened V by 3 bases and J by 4 bases, and 12 bases separated the two germline ends. Germline CDR1 LNHDA, CDR2 SQIVND (reference sequence). The CDR3 here is CASSILDTITGELFF. CDR3 coding DNA: TGTGCCAGTAGTATCCTGGACACTATCACCGGGGAGCTGTTTTTT.

The chain joins TRBV30 to TRBJ1-2; TRBD1 might be the D (5 bases). V was cut by 3 bases and J by 5 bases, with 10 bases left in between. CDR1 and CDR2 (germline): GTSNPN, SVGIG (reference sequence). This CDR3 contains 12 residues. DNA for the CDR3: TGTGCCTGGAGCAGGGTTGGGTATGGCTACACCTTC. Its translation: CAWSRVGYGYTF.

The V and J genes are TRBV2 and TRBJ1-6; D remains unclear. The V end lost 6 bases, the J end lost 7 bases, and 10 bases lay between the germline ends. Germline CDR1 is SNHLY and CDR2 is FYNNEI. The length of the CDR3 is 13 residues. The CDR3 loop reads CASSYRTNSPLHF. The CDR3, as DNA: TGTGCCAGCAGCTACCGTACGAATTCACCCCTCCACTTT.

This clone appeared once. V gene TRBV18 combines with J gene TRBJ1-1; the D gene is possibly TRBD1 (6 bases). V lost 2 bases and J lost 4, with 11 bases in between. This CDR3 region has 14 residues. Germline-derived CDR1 and CDR2 are KGHSH and LQKENI. As DNA, the CDR3 is TGTGCCAGCTCACCAAGGGACATTCCCACTGAAGCTTTCTTT. Protein sequence: CASSPRDIPTEAFF.

The chain employs TRBV10-2 and TRBJ2-7; 7 bases fit TRBD1. Germline loops: CDR1 WSHSY, CDR2 SAAADI. The CDR3 is 12 residues long. Trimming cost V 9 bases and J 4 bases; bases outside gene matches: 6. In DNA form, the CDR3 reads TGCGCCAGTTTTCAACAGGGGTACGAGCAGTACTTC. Translated: CASFQQGYEQYF.

This chain links TRBV15 with TRBJ1-6; TRBD1 matches at 7 bases. The germline CDR1 and CDR2 sequences are LNHNV and YYDKDF (reference sequence). This CDR3 region has 14 residues. V shed 5 bases and J 10 bases; nucleotides not matched to a gene: 8. CDR3 bases: TGTGCCACCAGCTCCCGACAGGGAAACTCACCCCTCCACTTT. Translated: CATSSRQGNSPLHF. Complete variable domain (other parts from reference TRBV15 and TRBJ1-6): DAMVIQNPRYQVTQFGKPVTLSCSQTLNHNVMYWYQQKSSQAPKLLFHYYDKDFNNEADTPDNFQSRRPNTSFCFLDIRSPGLGDTAMYLCATSSRQGNSPLHFGNGTRLTVT.

Here the CDR3 DNA reads TGTGCCAGTAGTATAGGCCGGGTCGGACAGGGGAACACTGAAGCTTTCTTT. It is translated as CASSIGRVGQGNTEAFF. The gene calls are TRBV19 and TRBJ1-1; 8 positions match TRBD1. V shed 1 base and J 1 base; nucleotides not matched to a gene: 8. The CDR3 runs 17 residues. Germline V CDR1 and CDR2: LNHDA, SQIVND (reference sequence).

The chain couples TRBV7-6 to TRBJ2-5, with D possibly being TRBD1 (5 bases). This CDR3 comprises 15 residues. Germline assignment: CDR1 SGHVS and CDR2 FNYEAQ. Trimming took off 2 bases at V and 4 bases at J, with 14 bases between the two ends. CDR3 nucleotide sequence: TGTGCCAGCAGCTTAAGTGGTCGAAGGGGAGAGACCCAGTACTTC. Translation: CASSLSGRRGETQYF.

This clone has more than one count but fewer than ten. The gene calls are TRBV5-5 and TRBJ1-1; D remains unclear. The CDR3 length is 14 residues. The ends were cut back, 0 bases at V and 3 bases at J, with 9 bases in the middle. CDR1 and CDR2 (germline): SGHKS, YYEKEE (reference sequence). Here the CDR3 DNA reads TGTGCCAGCAGCTTGGTAGTTGGTTACACTGAAGCTTTCTTT. Protein product: CASSLVVGYTEAFF.

V gene TRBV7-9 combines with J gene TRBJ2-1; 10 bases line up with TRBD2. J gave up 9 bases and V 2 bases, and 7 bases lay outside the gene matches. Germline CDR1 and CDR2: SEHNR and FQNEAQ (reference sequence). This CDR3 has 15 residues. The CDR3 spells CASSLSGGALGEQFF. CDR3 bases: TGTGCCAGCAGCTTAAGCGGGGGGGCCTTGGGTGAGCAGTTCTTC.